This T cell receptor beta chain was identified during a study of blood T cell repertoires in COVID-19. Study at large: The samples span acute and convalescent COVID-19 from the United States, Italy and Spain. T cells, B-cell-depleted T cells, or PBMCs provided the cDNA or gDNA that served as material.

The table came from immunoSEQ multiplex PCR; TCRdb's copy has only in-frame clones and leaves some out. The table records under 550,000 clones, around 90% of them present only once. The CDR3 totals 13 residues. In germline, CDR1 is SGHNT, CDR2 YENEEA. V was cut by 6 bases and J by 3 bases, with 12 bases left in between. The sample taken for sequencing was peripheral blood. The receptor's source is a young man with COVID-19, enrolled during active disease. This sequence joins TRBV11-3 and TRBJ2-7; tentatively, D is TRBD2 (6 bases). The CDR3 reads CASRGTGIYEQYF. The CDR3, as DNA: TGTGCCAGCAGGGGGACTGGTATCTACGAGCAGTACTTC.